This T cell receptor beta chain was retrieved from a study of shared clonotypes between healthy human individuals (dated by TCRdb to between 2020 and 2021). With respect to the entire study: The cohort included three men and a couple of women between 18 and 49 years of age. For each donor, CD4 naive and CD4 memory were each given three plates, CD8 naive was given two plates, and CD8 memory was given one plate. To estimate repertoire size and how much clonotypes are shared between individuals, the study performed deep sequencing of blood TCR repertoires from a few healthy adults. Libraries were prepared and TCR repertoires were sequenced by different laboratories using diverse techniques, in order to increase sequencing depth and limit assay-specific biases. Between about 0.94 and 8.9 billion PBMCs per donor were obtained by leukapheresis. Summary of the overall study and its limitations: The small number of donors limited the genetic and exposure-history diversity represented. Clonotypes shared by all four sorted-subset donors showed higher generation probabilities than non-shared clonotypes. Sampling was restricted to blood, and TCR repertoires in tissue are likely to differ from TCR repertoires in blood. Incomplete sequencing was indicated by rarefaction of sorted-subset datasets, despite the large sequencing depth. Across a few donors, around 5% of naive CD4, over 3% of naive CD8, 2.3% of memory CD4, and 0.4% of memory CD8 clonotypes were shared. Larger estimated clonotype richness was generally found for naive subsets than for memory subsets. Based on pairwise subsampling, the degree of clonotype sharing among donors was expected to be affected by sequencing depth.

The donors were healthy, HIV-negative adults with no recently reported acute infections or vaccinations. Every donor was a Caucasian adult living in Nashville, Tennessee, USA. Magnetic negative selection was used to enrich CD4+ T cells, after which naive cells were positively selected on CD45RA and the negative fraction became the memory subset. Blood was obtained by leukapheresis, after which PBMCs were separated by Ficoll-Histopaque density gradient centrifugation and cryopreserved in liquid nitrogen vapor phase. Analytical flow cytometry was used to check the purity and quantity of each magnetically sorted T cell population. Each sorted fraction had its genomic DNA isolated and then quantified by UV absorbance on a Nanodrop 2000c. Using the deep immunoSEQ assay, TCR CDR3 regions were amplified from genomic DNA by multiplex PCR. Extracted genomic DNA from each cell subset was spread evenly across all wells of several immunoSEQ 96-well plates, with each plate serving as a replicate. For sorted subsets, each replicate PCR was loaded with approximately 190 ng genomic DNA, equivalent to about 30,000 T cell genomes. The purified libraries were quantified using a Qubit 3.0 fluorometer, sized with a Bioanalyzer 2100, and then quantified again using the KAPA Library Quantification kit. A separate single-read 150-cycle Illumina NextSeq 550 flow cell was used to sequence each immunoSEQ 96-well plate. The authors processed their data as follows. Because only junctional sequences without quality scores were contained in the immunoSEQ output, filtering matching that applied to full-length reads could not be performed. To assign V/J genes and CDR3, sequences were annotated against IMGT germline references using PyIR, a Python wrapper for IgBLAST v1.9. Reads were removed for weak V/J assignments (E-value above 1e-6), missing CDR3, stop codons, out-of-frame junctions, or ambiguous translated residues. V3J clonotypes were defined by identical inferred V gene, J gene, and CDR3 amino acid sequence. To compute the percentage overlap between repertoires, the number of shared unique clonotypes was divided by the size of the smaller repertoire. Three approaches were used to assess repertoire richness: RTK rarefaction, the Chao1 estimator, and Recon v2.1 estimates of unobserved clonotypes. OLGA was used to compute generation probabilities for all TCRbeta clonotypes that the gDNA method yielded from several donors. In its TCRdb copy, this immuneACCESS table keeps in-frame sequences only and misses some clones. Where compared with another copy, unresolved V genes explain less than half of these, and the others have no known cause. D and trimming were read from the DNA, whereas the V and J calls and clone size are those reported in that table. The sample table shows over a million clones, and 98% are seen once. The top ten clonotypes cover roughly 0.4% of the sample.

CDR1 is given as MDHEN and CDR2 as SYDVKM, both from the germline V gene. V is clipped by 7 bases and J by 4 bases, and the sequence between their germline boundaries is 14 bases long. CDR3 length: 13 amino acids, cysteine to phenylalanine. CDR3 DNA is the only sequence kept; it has 39 bases, read in frame from the first base. A note on this clone: The antigen it recognizes is unknown. One base away there is no much larger clone; base qualities are not given.

This clonotype originated in a man aged 30 to 45 in good health. The rearrangement combines TRBV28 with TRBJ2-7; D gene: possibly TRBD1, on 5 matching bases. The sequencing sample was made of naive CD4+ T cells sorted from blood. The sample's cell subset or site label, decoded: CD45RA+ positively selected. The CDR3 region reads CASTERGIYEQYF. Here is the DNA: TGTGCCAGCACGGAAAGGGGTATTTACGAGCAGTACTTC.